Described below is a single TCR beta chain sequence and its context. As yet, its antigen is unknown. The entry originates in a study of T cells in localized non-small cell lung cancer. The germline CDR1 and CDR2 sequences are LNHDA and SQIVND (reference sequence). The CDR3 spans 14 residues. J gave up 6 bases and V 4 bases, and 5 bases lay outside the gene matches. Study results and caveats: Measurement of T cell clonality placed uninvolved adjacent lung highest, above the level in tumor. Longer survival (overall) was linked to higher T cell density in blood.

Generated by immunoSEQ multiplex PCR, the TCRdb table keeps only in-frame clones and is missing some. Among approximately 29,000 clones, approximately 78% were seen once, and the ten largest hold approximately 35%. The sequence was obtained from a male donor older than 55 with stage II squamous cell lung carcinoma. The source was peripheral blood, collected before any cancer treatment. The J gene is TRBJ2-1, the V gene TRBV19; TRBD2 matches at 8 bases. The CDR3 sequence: CASSRLASINEQFF. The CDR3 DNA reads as TGTGCCAGTAGTAGACTAGCGTCGATCAATGAGCAGTTCTTC. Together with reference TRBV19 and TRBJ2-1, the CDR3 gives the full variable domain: DGGITQSPKYLFRKEGQNVTLSCEQNLNHDAMYWYRQDPGQGLRLIYYSQIVNDFQKGDIAEGYSVSREKKESFPLTVTSAQKNPTAFYLCASSRLASINEQFFGPGTRLTVL.